The next 29 T cell receptor beta chains were all read from a single sample in a study of response to subunit inactivated influenza vaccine. Via MiXCR, TCRdb re-called the RT-PCR reads, giving one row per CDR3 protein. The sample has some 570,000 distinct CDR3 sequences; approximately 10% are singletons. This sample also belongs to another study, concerning T cells expressing NK-cell markers. That work adds: It was by 5'RACE template switching with UMIs that TCR beta cDNA was made.

Sequenced here: PBMCs from blood, sampled on the day of vaccination. All receptors come from a man between 45 and 60 years old who received an inactivated influenza vaccine.

A single count supports this clonotype. The chain employs TRBV5-1 and TRBJ1-2; 10 bases match TRBD1. There are 14 residues in the CDR3. V was clipped by 4 bases and J by 6 bases; unmatched bases: 6. Germline CDR1 is SGHRS and CDR2 is YFSETQ. CDR3 in amino acids: CASSPGQGNHGYTF. The DNA of the CDR3 is TGCGCCAGCAGCCCGGGACAGGGGAATCATGGCTACACCTTC.

This clonotype was found a few times. The chain combines TRBV29-1 with TRBJ2-3; 11 bases are shared with TRBD2. The germline gives CDR1 SQVTM, CDR2 ANQGSEA. The CDR3 covers 18 residues. With 0 bases clipped from V and 0 bases from J, the junction kept 8 bases outside the gene matches. In DNA, the CDR3 is TGCAGCGTTGAAGATCTCGTGGCTAGCGGGAGGAGCACAGATACGCAGTATTTT. Translation gives CSVEDLVASGRSTDTQYF.

The chain links TRBV29-1 to TRBJ2-7; 7 bases are shared with TRBD2. From germline, CDR1 is SQVTM and CDR2 ANQGSEA. Unmatched junction bases numbered 8, after V lost 1 base and J lost 2 bases. This CDR3 is 15 amino acids long. CDR3 nucleotides: TGCAGCGTTGAAGCCCCAGCGGGAAGCACCTACGAGCAGTACTTC. As protein: CSVEAPAGSTYEQYF.

This clonotype was counted a few times. The rearrangement uses TRBV7-8 and TRBJ2-5, with D hard to call. The V gene's germline CDR1 is SGHVS and CDR2 FQNEAQ. The CDR3 sequence is 14 residues long. V shed 5 bases and J shed 5 bases, with 15 bases lying between them. CDR3 residues: CASSQYSPRETQYF. Here the CDR3 DNA reads TGTGCCAGCAGCCAGTATAGTCCCAGGGAGACCCAGTACTTC.

The chain carries TRBV10-3 and TRBJ2-7; D remains ambiguous. Trimming took off 2 bases at V and 3 bases at J, with 17 bases between the two ends. This CDR3 spans 16 amino acids. Germline V gene data show CDR1 as ENHRY and CDR2 as SYGVKD. The CDR3 here is CAISEGQANVLYEQYF. The CDR3 nucleotides are TGTGCCATCAGTGAGGGGCAGGCGAATGTCCTCTACGAGCAGTACTTC.

This chain connects TRBV6-1 to TRBJ2-7; D not certain. V was clipped by 3 bases and J by 2 bases, with 11 bases between them. The CDR3 has 14 residues. Germline V lookup: CDR1 MNHNS, CDR2 SASEGT. The CDR3 coding sequence is TGTGCCAGCAGTGACAGAACAGAGGCCTACGAGCAGTACTTC. It encodes CASSDRTEAYEQYF.

This clonotype has just a few counts. V usage is TRBV19 and J usage is TRBJ2-4, with unresolved D. CDR1 LNHDA and CDR2 SQIVND come from the germline V gene (reference sequence). The CDR3 consists of 11 residues. Trimming removed 5 bases at V and 7 bases at J, with 6 bases between. CDR3 nucleotides: TGTGCCAGTAGTGTTGCCAACATTCAGTACTTC. Translating it yields CASSVANIQYF. Full variable domain (outside the CDR3, taken from reference TRBV19 and TRBJ2-4): DGGITQSPKYLFRKEGQNVTLSCEQNLNHDAMYWYRQDPGQGLRLIYYSQIVNDFQKGDIAEGYSVSREKKESFPLTVTSAQKNPTAFYLCASSVANIQYFGAGTRLSVL.

This clonotype was counted only a few times. The chain carries TRBV5-1 and TRBJ2-5; TRBD1 is a possible D gene (6 bases). V lost 0 bases to trimming and J lost 5 bases, with 14 bases between them. The CDR3 contains 15 residues. The germline CDR1 and CDR2 sequences are SGHRS and YFSETQ. CDR3 residues: CASSLETGRRETQYF. The CDR3 nucleotides are TGCGCCAGCAGCTTGGAAACAGGGAGAAGGGAGACCCAGTACTTC.

This clonotype was seen a few times. This chain joins TRBV29-1 and TRBJ2-2; perhaps TRBD2 as D (6 bases). The CDR3 length is 14 residues. With 6 bases removed from V and 1 base from J, the gap between germline ends came to 12 bases. Germline V CDR1 and CDR2: SQVTM, ANQGSEA. The CDR3 protein is CSVSGRGNTGELFF. CDR3 nucleotides: TGCAGCGTGTCGGGGCGGGGGAACACCGGGGAGCTGTTTTTT.

The table lists this clonotype with many counts. V gene TRBV10-3 combines with J gene TRBJ2-3; possibly TRBD1 or TRBD2 for D (5 bases each). The V end lost 10 bases, the J end lost 0 bases, and 11 bases lay between the germline ends. CDR1 and CDR2 (germline): ENHRY, SYGVKD. The CDR3 spans 13 residues. DNA for the CDR3: TGTGCCACCTCGGGACCAAGCACAGATACGCAGTATTTT. Amino acid sequence: CATSGPSTDTQYF.

This sequence joins TRBV28 and TRBJ2-3; weak D call: TRBD2 (6 bases). V dropped 6 bases and J dropped 7 bases, with 14 bases sitting between them. CDR3 length equals 13 residues. CDR1 and CDR2 (germline): MDHEN, SYDVKM. As DNA, the CDR3 is TGTGCCAGCAGACCCACTAGCATACATACGCAGTATTTT. Translation: CASRPTSIHTQYF.

The sample holds a few counts of this clonotype. The chain uses TRBV6-2 or TRBV6-3 and TRBJ1-5; 7 positions match TRBD1. Losses at the gene ends were 6 bases for V and 6 bases for J; bases not matched to a gene: 8. The CDR3 totals 14 residues. CDR1 and CDR2 (germline): MNHEY, SVGEGT. The CDR3 region has the DNA TGTGCCAGCAGGGTTTCGCAGGGGGGTCAGCCCCAGCATTTT. Its translation: CASRVSQGGQPQHF.

The V and J genes are TRBV15 and TRBJ2-5; possibly TRBD2 for D (7 bases). The germline V and J ends were trimmed by 4 bases and 5 bases, with 14 bases remaining between them. This CDR3 is built from 14 residues. Germline loops: CDR1 LNHNV, CDR2 YYDKDF (reference sequence). CDR3 sequence reads: CATSTVGGGETQYF. The CDR3 coding sequence is TGTGCCACCAGCACCGTAGGGGGGGGGGAGACCCAGTACTTC.

This clonotype was observed a handful of times. The rearrangement uses TRBV7-2 and TRBJ1-2, with TRBD1 as a possible D gene (6 bases). Germline V gives CDR1 SGHTA, CDR2 FQGNSA. The CDR3 spans 12 residues. V gave up 2 bases and J gave up 7 bases, with 8 bases separating them. CDR3 DNA: TGTGCCAGCAGCTTAAACAGGGTTGGCTACACCTTC. Translation: CASSLNRVGYTF.

This clonotype was counted a few times. V is TRBV12-3 or TRBV12-4 and J is TRBJ1-1; TRBD1 is a possible D gene (5 bases). Trimming took off 6 bases at V and 11 bases at J, with 22 bases between the two ends. The CDR3 covers 14 residues. The CDR3 DNA follows: TGTGCCAGCAGGTTTGGGGCAGAAAACTTCCCGGCTTTCTTT. Translated: CASRFGAENFPAFF.

This clonotype was counted many times. The rearrangement uses TRBV18 and TRBJ1-1, with D unclear. V shed 3 bases and J shed 1 base, with 6 bases lying between them. The CDR3 is made up of 13 amino acids. Germline V gene sequence: CDR1 KGHSH, CDR2 LQKENI. The CDR3 region has the DNA TGTGCCAGCTCACCTCAGCCGAACACTGAAGCTTTCTTT. Its translation: CASSPQPNTEAFF.

Ten or more counts support this clonotype. CDR3 bases: TGTGCCAGCAGTCCCCGGACTAGCGGGGAAGGAGATACGCAGTATTTT. Amino acids: CASSPRTSGEGDTQYF. This chain connects TRBV12-3 or TRBV12-4 to TRBJ2-3, with 12 bases fitting TRBD2. The ends lost 5 bases at V and 5 bases at J; junction bases unmatched: 8. This CDR3 has 16 residues.

CDR3 nucleotides: TGTGCCAGCTCTCTAGGTGTCCGGGACACTGAAGCTTTCTTT. This sequence encodes CASSLGVRDTEAFF. The chain has TRBV18 and TRBJ1-1; no firm D call. V gave up 6 bases and J gave up 3 bases, with 14 bases separating them. The CDR3 runs to 14 residues. Germline assignment: CDR1 KGHSH and CDR2 LQKENI.

The chain has TRBV29-1 and TRBJ2-2, with 8 bases matching TRBD1. The CDR3 has 16 residues. J was trimmed by 2 bases and V by 7 bases; bases with no gene match: 12. Germline V lookup: CDR1 SQVTM, CDR2 ANQGSEA. DNA of the CDR3: TGCAGCGGCCGACAGGGGTCAGGAAGAAACACCGGGGAGCTGTTTTTT. Translated: CSGRQGSGRNTGELFF.

This clonotype has a handful of counts. The rearrangement joins TRBV7-2 to TRBJ1-4; D is unresolved. The CDR3 has 15 residues. The germline V gene encodes CDR1 SGHTA and CDR2 FQGNSA. V lost 1 base to trimming and J lost 8 bases, with 14 bases between them. CDR3 in DNA: TGTGCCAGCAGCTTAGGTCAGCTGGCCGGCGAAAAACTGTTTTTT. It encodes CASSLGQLAGEKLFF.

This clonotype was counted at least ten times. The chain joins TRBV7-8 to TRBJ2-7, with D possibly being TRBD2 (6 bases). This CDR3 has 12 amino acids. Germline values: CDR1 SGHVS, CDR2 FQNEAQ. V was pared by 1 base and J by 6 bases, with 7 bases between. This chain's CDR3 is CASSLVEGEQYF. CDR3 coding DNA: TGTGCCAGCAGCTTAGTGGAGGGCGAGCAGTACTTC.

This clonotype came up a few times. The chain is built from TRBV11-2 and TRBJ2-7, with 8 nucleotides matching TRBD1. The length of the CDR3 is 16 residues. Per germline, CDR1 SGHAT and CDR2 FQNNGV. The trim removed 3 bases at V and 1 base at J, leaving 8 bases unmatched. The DNA for the CDR3 is TGTGCCAGCAGCTTCGAGGGACAGGCCCTTTCCTACGAGCAGTACTTC. Residues: CASSFEGQALSYEQYF. The complete variable domain, with remaining parts taken from reference TRBV11-2 and TRBJ2-7, reads EAGVAQSPRYKIIEKRQSVAFWCNPISGHATLYWYQQILGQGPKLLIQFQNNGVVDDSQLPKDRFSAERLKGVDSTLKIQPAKLEDSAVYLCASSFEGQALSYEQYFGPGTRLTVT.

This clonotype was counted between two and nine times. The chain recombines TRBV6-2 or TRBV6-3 with TRBJ2-1; D call uncertain. The V gene's germline CDR1 is MNHEY and CDR2 SVGEGT. This CDR3 is built from 17 residues. Deletions cut 2 bases from V and 3 bases from J, with 17 bases between. The CDR3 DNA reads as TGTGCCAGCAGTTACCTCCTGGTTGGCGGATTCTACAATGAGCAGTTCTTC. Its protein is CASSYLLVGGFYNEQFF.

The chain links TRBV27 to TRBJ2-2, with 8 bases lining up with TRBD1. CDR3 length equals 16 residues. The germline CDR1 and CDR2 sequences are MNHEY and SMNVEV (reference sequence). With 7 bases clipped from V and 1 base from J, the junction kept 8 bases outside the gene matches. CDR3 sequence (DNA): TGTGCCAGCAAACTGGGGGACAGGTGGAACACCGGGGAGCTGTTTTTT. This sequence encodes CASKLGDRWNTGELFF.

This clonotype came up a few times. J is TRBJ2-7 and V is TRBV20-1; D might be TRBD1 or TRBD2, each matching 5 bases. Per the germline V gene, CDR1 is DFQATT and CDR2 is SNEGSKA (reference sequence). The V gene lost 4 bases and the J gene lost 3 bases, with 19 bases spanning the gap. The CDR3 has 15 residues. The CDR3 loop is CSATTAAGTNYEQYF. CDR3 bases: TGCAGTGCTACCACTGCTGCAGGGACCAACTACGAGCAGTACTTC.

This clonotype was counted between two and nine times. The chain couples TRBV2 to TRBJ1-5; D possibly corresponds to TRBD1 (6 bases). In germline, CDR1 is SNHLY, CDR2 FYNNEI. This CDR3 spans 13 amino acids. V gave up 6 bases and J gave up 7 bases, with 13 bases separating them. Here the CDR3 reads CASSVQGGQPQHF. CDR3 nucleotides: TGTGCCAGCAGCGTACAGGGCGGGCAGCCCCAGCATTTT.

This clonotype showed up just a few times. The rearrangement links TRBV7-9 to TRBJ2-4; weak D call: TRBD1 (6 bases). This CDR3 is 12 amino acids long. With 4 bases removed from V and 6 bases from J, the gap between germline ends came to 7 bases. CDR1 and CDR2 from the germline V gene are SEHNR and FQNEAQ (reference sequence). The DNA for the CDR3 is TGTGCCAGCAGCTCACAGGGAAACATTCAGTACTTC. It codes for CASSSQGNIQYF.

This clonotype has a single count. The rearrangement joins TRBV12-3 or TRBV12-4 to TRBJ2-7; D assignment may be TRBD1 or TRBD2 (5 bases each). This CDR3 has 11 amino acids. Trimming removed 1 base at V and 10 bases at J, with 8 bases between. In DNA, the CDR3 is TGTGCCAGCAGTTTAGGCTGGGACCAGTACTTC. It codes for CASSLGWDQYF.

This clonotype was seen a handful of times. The chain uses TRBV5-1 and TRBJ1-2; D ambiguous. Germline V gives CDR1 SGHRS, CDR2 YFSETQ. This CDR3 is built from 15 residues. The V end lost 1 base, the J end lost 3 bases, and 13 bases lay between the germline ends. The CDR3 sequence is CASSLTGVLDYGYTF. The CDR3 DNA reads TGCGCCAGCAGCTTGACGGGCGTGTTGGACTATGGCTACACCTTC.